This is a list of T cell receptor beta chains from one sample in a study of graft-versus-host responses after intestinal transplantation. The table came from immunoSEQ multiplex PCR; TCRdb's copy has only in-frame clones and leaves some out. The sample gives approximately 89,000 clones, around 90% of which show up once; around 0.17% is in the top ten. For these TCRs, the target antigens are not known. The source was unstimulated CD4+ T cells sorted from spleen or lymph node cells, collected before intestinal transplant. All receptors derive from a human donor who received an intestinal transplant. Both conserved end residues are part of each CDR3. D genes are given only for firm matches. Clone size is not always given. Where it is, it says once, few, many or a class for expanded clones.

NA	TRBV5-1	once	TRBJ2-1	TGCGCCAGCAGCCGGCTGACAGTCCCGGATGAGCAGTTCTTC	CASSRLTVPDEQFF
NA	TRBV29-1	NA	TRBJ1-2	TGCAGCGTTGGTGGGCGTGCTAACTATGGCTACACCTTC	CSVGGRANYGYTF
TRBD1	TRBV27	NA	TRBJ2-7	TGTGCCAGCCTCCCTTGGGGACAGGGATCACCTTACGAGCAGTACTTC	CASLPWGQGSPYEQYF
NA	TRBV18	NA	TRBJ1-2	TGTGCCAGCTCAACTCTAGGACAGCGGAGCTATGGCTACACCTTC	CASSTLGQRSYGYTF
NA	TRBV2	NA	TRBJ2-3	TGTGCCAGCAAGCTGCGCACAGATACGCAGTATTTT	CASKLRTDTQYF
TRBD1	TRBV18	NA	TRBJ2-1	TGTGCCAGCTCACCACTTGGACAGGGTGTCAATGAGCAGTTCTTC	CASSPLGQGVNEQFF
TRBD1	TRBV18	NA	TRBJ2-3	TGTGCCAGCTCACCACTGAAAAGACCGGGACAGAACACAGATACGCAGTATTTT	CASSPLKRPGQNTDTQYF
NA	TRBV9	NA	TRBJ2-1	TGTGCCAGCAGCGTAGCACCGACATCTGAGCAGTTCTTC	CASSVAPTSEQFF
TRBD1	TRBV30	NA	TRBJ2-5	TGTGCCTGGAGTGTACAGGGGAGAGAGACCCAGTACTTC	CAWSVQGRETQYF
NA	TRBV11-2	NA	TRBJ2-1	TGTGCCAGCAGCGCCGGATACGACTTCTACAATGAGCAGTTCTTC	CASSAGYDFYNEQFF
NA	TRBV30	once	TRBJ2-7	TGTGCCTGGAGTGTTCACCTCCGCCGAGACTACGAGCAGTACTTC	CAWSVHLRRDYEQYF
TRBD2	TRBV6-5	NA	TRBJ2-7	TGTGCCAGCAGTTACCTAGGGACTAGGGGCGAGCAGTACTTC	CASSYLGTRGEQYF
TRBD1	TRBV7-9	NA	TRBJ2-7	TGTGCCAGCAGCTTATCGCAGGGGGAACCATTGGGGCAGTACTTC	CASSLSQGEPLGQYF
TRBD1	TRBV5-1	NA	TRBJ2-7	TGCGCCAGCAGTCCCGGGACAGTCTACGAGCAGTACTTC	CASSPGTVYEQYF
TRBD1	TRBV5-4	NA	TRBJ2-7	TGTGCCAGCAGCTGGGACAGGGGTAGCGAGCAGTACTTC	CASSWDRGSEQYF
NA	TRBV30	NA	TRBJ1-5	TGTGCCTGGAATACGCAGGACAATCAGCCCCAGCATTTT	CAWNTQDNQPQHF
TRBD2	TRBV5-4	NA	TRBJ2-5	TGTGCCAGCAGCTTGGACGCTAGCGGGAGAGAGACCCAGTACTTC	CASSLDASGRETQYF
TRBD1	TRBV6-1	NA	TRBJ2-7	TGTGCCAGCAGTGGGCGGACAGGGGCCTACGAGCAGTACTTC	CASSGRTGAYEQYF
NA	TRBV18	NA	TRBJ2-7	TGTGCCAGCTCACCACCCCCATCCTACGAGCAGTACTTC	CASSPPPSYEQYF
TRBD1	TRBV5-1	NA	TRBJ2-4	TGCGCCAGCAGCTTGGCCGGACAGGGGGCAGGCGGGAGTGGTTATCTAGCCAAAAACATTCAGTACTTC	CASSLAGQGAGGSGYLAKNIQYF
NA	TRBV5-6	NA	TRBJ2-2	TGTGCCAGCAGCTTGGACGGGGGGCGTTTGTACACCGGGGAGCTGTTTTTT	CASSLDGGRLYTGELFF
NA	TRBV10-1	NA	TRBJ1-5	TGCGCCAGCTCAAGCAATAGCAATCAGCCCCAGCATTTT	CASSSNSNQPQHF
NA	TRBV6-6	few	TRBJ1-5	TGTGCCAGCAGTTACGTCGCAGGGGAGAAGCAGCCCCAGCATTTT	CASSYVAGEKQPQHF
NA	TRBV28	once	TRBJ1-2	TGTGCCAGCAGTTTGCCAGGCTATGGCTACACCTTC	CASSLPGYGYTF
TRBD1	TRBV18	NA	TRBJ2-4	TGTGCCAGCTCACGGTCAATGGGACAGACCAAAAACATTCAGTACTTC	CASSRSMGQTKNIQYF
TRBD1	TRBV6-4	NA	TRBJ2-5	TGTGCCAGCAGAGGCCGGACAGGGAGGAAAGAGACCCAGTACTTC	CASRGRTGRKETQYF
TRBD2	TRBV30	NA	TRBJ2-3	TGTGCCTTGGGACTAGCGAGCACAGATACGCAGTATTTT	CALGLASTDTQYF
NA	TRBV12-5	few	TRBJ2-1	TGTGCTAGTGGTTTGGTACCGAGACTAGCCTACAATGAGCAGTTCTTC	CASGLVPRLAYNEQFF
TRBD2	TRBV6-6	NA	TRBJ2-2	TGTGCCAGCAGATTAGCGGGGGCCGGGGAGCTGTTTTTT	CASRLAGAGELFF
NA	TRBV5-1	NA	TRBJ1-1	TGCGCCAGCAGCCCGGGACAAGCTGAAGCTTTCTTT	CASSPGQAEAFF
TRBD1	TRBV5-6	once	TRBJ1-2	TGTGCCAGCAGGCCCACAGGGGGCCTAAACTATGGCTACACCTTC	CASRPTGGLNYGYTF
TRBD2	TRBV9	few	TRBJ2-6	TGTGCCAGCAGCGGGCAAGGACGGCGGGCTAGCGGGAGCCACTCTGGGGCCAACGTCCTGACTTTC	CASSGQGRRASGSHSGANVLTF
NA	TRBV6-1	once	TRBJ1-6	TGTGCCAGCAGTGGCCCCCCAGGGTCTTACTCCTATAATTCACCCCTCCACTTT	CASSGPPGSYSYNSPLHF
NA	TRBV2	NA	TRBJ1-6	TGTGCCAGCTTGGAAGGATGGAGAGGGGGGGATTCACCCCTCCACTTT	CASLEGWRGGDSPLHF
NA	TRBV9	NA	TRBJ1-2	TGTGCCAGCAGCACTGGACATAATGGCTACACCTTC	CASSTGHNGYTF
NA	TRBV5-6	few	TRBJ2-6	TGTGCCAGCAGCTTTACTTCTGGGGCCAACGTCCTGACTTTC	CASSFTSGANVLTF
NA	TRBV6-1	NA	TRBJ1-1	TGTGCCAGCAGCTACAGGGTAGACACTGAAGCCTTCTTT	CASSYRVDTEAFF
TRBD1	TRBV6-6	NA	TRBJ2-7	TGTGCCAGCAGTGGCGGGGGACAGGGGGGCGACTACGAGCAGTACTTC	CASSGGGQGGDYEQYF
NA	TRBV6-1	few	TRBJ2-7	TGTGCCAGCAGTGAAGTTGGGGTAGGGGGGCAGTACTTC	CASSEVGVGGQYF
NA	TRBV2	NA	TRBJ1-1	TGTGCCAGCAGTGAAAGAGTGATCACTGAAGCTTTCTTT	CASSERVITEAFF
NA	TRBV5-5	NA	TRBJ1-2	TGTGCCAGCAGCCACAGGACACCTCCAAAAAACTATGGCTACACCTTC	CASSHRTPPKNYGYTF
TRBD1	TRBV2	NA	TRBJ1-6	TGTGCCAGCAGTCCACGGACAGGGTATAATTCACCCCTCCACTTT	CASSPRTGYNSPLHF
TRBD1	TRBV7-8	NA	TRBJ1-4	TGTGCCAGCAGCGCGGACAGGGGAATGGGGAAACTGTTTTTT	CASSADRGMGKLFF